The entry that follows covers one T cell receptor beta chain sequence. The ends lost 5 bases at V and 6 bases at J; junction bases unmatched: 5. Germline values: CDR1 MDHEN, CDR2 SYDVKM. The CDR3 consists of 15 residues. The data were taken from a study of blood T cell repertoires in COVID-19. In the study's own analysis: Amplifying reference gene primers gave estimates of nucleated cell counts. Here immunoSEQ multiplex PCR was the method, and the copy in TCRdb shows in-frame clones only, minus some. D and trimming come from the DNA, and the V and J calls and clone size come from that table. The sample consists of roughly 160,000 clones, more than 75% of them appearing once.

The sequencing sample was made of peripheral blood. This receptor was taken from a man over 45 who had recovered from COVID-19. The chain has TRBV28 and TRBJ1-6; 9 bases map to TRBD1. CDR3 amino acids: CASSTQGAGNSPLHF. The CDR3 DNA follows: TGTGCCAGCAGTACACAGGGGGCGGGTAATTCACCCCTCCACTTT.